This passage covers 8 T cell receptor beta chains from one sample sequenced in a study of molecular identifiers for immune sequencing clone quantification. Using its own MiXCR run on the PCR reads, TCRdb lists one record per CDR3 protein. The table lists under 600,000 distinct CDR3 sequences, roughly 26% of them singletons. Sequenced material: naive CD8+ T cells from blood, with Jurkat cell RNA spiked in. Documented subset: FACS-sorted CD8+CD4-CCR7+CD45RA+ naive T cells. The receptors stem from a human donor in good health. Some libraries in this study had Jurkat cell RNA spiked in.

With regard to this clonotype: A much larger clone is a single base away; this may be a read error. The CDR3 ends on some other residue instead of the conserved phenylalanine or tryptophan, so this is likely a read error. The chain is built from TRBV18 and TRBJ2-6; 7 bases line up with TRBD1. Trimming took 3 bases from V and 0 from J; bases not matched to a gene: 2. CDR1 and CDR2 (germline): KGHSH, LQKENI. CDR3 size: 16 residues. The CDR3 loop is CASSPDRYSGANVLTS. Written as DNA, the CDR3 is TGTGCCAGCTCACCGGACAGGTACTCTGGGGCCAACGTCCTGACTTCC.

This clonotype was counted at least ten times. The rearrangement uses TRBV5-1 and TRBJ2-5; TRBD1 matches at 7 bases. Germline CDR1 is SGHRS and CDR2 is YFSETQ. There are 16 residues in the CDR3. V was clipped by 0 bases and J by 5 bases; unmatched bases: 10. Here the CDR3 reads CASSLEPGGPGETQYF. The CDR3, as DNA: TGCGCCAGCAGCTTGGAGCCAGGGGGTCCGGGGGAGACCCAGTACTTC.

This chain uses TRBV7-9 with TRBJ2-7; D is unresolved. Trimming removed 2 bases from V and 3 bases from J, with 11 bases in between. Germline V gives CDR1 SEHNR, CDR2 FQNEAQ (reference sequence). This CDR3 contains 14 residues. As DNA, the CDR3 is TGTGCCAGCAGCTTACTTTATTCAGTCTACGAGCAGTACTTC. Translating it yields CASSLLYSVYEQYF. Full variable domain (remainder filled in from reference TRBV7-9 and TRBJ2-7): DTGVSQNPRHKITKRGQNVTFRCDPISEHNRLYWYRQTLGQGPEFLTYFQNEAQLEKSRLLSDRFSAERPKGSFSTLEIQRTEQGDSAMYLCASSLLYSVYEQYFGPGTRLTVT.

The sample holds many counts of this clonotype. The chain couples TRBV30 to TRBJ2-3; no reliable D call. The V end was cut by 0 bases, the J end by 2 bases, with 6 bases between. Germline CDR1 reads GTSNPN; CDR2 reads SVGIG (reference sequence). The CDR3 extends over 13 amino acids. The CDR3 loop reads CAWSVGYTDTQYF. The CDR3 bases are TGTGCCTGGAGTGTCGGGTACACAGATACGCAGTATTTT. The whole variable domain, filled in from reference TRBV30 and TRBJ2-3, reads SQTIHQWPATLVQPVGSPLSLECTVEGTSNPNLYWYRQAAGRGLQLLFYSVGIGQISSEVPQNLSASRPQDRQFILSSKKLLLSDSGFYLCAWSVGYTDTQYFGPGTRLTVL.

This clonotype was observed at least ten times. This CDR3 is CASSGGTVEAFF. In nucleotides, the CDR3 is TGTGCCAGCAGTGGGGGGACAGTAGAAGCTTTCTTT. This rearrangement joins TRBV2 to TRBJ1-1; 7 bases align to TRBD1. The length of the CDR3 is 12 residues. Losses at the gene ends were 4 bases for V and 8 bases for J; bases not matched to a gene: 4. The germline gives CDR1 SNHLY, CDR2 FYNNEI.

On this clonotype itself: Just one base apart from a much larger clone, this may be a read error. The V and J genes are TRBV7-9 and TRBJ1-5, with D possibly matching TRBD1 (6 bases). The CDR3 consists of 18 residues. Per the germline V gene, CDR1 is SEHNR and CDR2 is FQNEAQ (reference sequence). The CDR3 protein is CAGSFSRGAGGSNQPQHF. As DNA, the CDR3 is TGTGCCGGCAGCTTTTCCCGGGGGGCCGGCGGAAGCAATCAGCCCCAGCATTTT. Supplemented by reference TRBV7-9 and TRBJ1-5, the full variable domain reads DTGVSQNPRHKITKRGQNVTFRCDPISEHNRLYWYRQTLGQGPEFLTYFQNEAQLEKSRLLSDRFSAERPKGSFSTLEIQRTEQGDSAMYLCAGSFSRGAGGSNQPQHFGDGTRLSIL.

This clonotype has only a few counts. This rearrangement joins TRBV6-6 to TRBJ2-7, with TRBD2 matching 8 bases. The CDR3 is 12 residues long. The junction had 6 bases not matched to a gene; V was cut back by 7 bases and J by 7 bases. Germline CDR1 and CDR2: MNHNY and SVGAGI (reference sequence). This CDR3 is CASTGGAREQYF. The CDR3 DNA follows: TGTGCCAGCACGGGGGGGGCTAGGGAGCAGTACTTC.

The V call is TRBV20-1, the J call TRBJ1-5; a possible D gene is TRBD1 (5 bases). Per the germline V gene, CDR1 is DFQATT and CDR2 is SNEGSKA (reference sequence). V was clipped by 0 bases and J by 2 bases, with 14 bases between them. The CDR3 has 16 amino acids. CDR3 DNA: TGCAGTGCTAGAGACGCCACCGGGACCGGCAATCAGCCCCAGCATTTT. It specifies CSARDATGTGNQPQHF.